This T cell receptor (beta chain) is from a study of T-cell reconstitution after alpha-beta-depleted transplantation in children. During its preparation, the TCRbeta library received unique molecular identifiers. TCRdb re-called the PCR reads with MiXCR, one entry per CDR3 protein. The sample gives about 900,000 distinct CDR3 sequences, roughly 31% of which show up once; over 25% is in the top ten. As for this clonotype: Its antigen is unidentified.

Study-level points and caveats: Several hundred expanded graft clones reportedly supplied alpha-beta T cells about two months after transplant. At the one-year point after transplant, T-cell counts and TCRbeta diversity were found to come mostly from T cells that had been newly produced. In some patients, recipient T cells and intrathymic progenitors surviving conditioning explained high day-60 diversity.

The CDR3 runs to 15 residues. CDR1 is MNHEY and CDR2 is SMNVEV in the germline V gene (reference sequence). V dropped 5 bases and J dropped 6 bases, with 18 bases sitting between them. The rearrangement links TRBV27 to TRBJ2-3; either TRBD1 or TRBD2 may supply D (5 bases each). This material consisted of PBMCs, mostly from graft donor cells, taken 360 days after TCRalphabeta/CD19-depleted stem cell transplant. The clonotype originates from a boy less than two years old who had a stem cell transplant for SCID, so the T cells may come from the graft donor. The CDR3 nucleotides read TGTGCCAGCAGTCCTATGGTGGGGGTGTCGGATACGCAGTATTTT. It translates to CASSPMVGVSDTQYF.